The sequence of this T cell receptor beta chain was determined in a study of T cells in Graves' hyperthyroidism and ophthalmopathy. This clonotype came up a few times. Amplification of TCR beta CDR3 regions used RNA as the template. First-round RT-PCR targeting the TCR CDR3 was performed with the HTBI primer set. MiXCR was run by TCRdb on the multiplex PCR reads, yielding one entry per CDR3 protein. The sample has some 740,000 distinct CDR3 sequences; around 15% are singletons. CDR1 is SGHDT and CDR2 is YYEEEE in the germline V gene. Losses at the gene ends were 0 bases for V and 12 bases for J; bases not matched to a gene: 6. The CDR3 has 13 amino acids.

The V and J genes are TRBV5-6 and TRBJ2-1; 7 nucleotides agree with TRBD2. The sequence was obtained from a woman aged 18-35 years with Graves' hyperthyroidism. Sequenced material: blood. CDR3 DNA: TGTGCCAGCAGCTTGGGGGGGAGGGATTGGCAGTTCTTC. Its protein product is CASSLGGRDWQFF. Supplemented by reference TRBV5-6 and TRBJ2-1, the full variable domain reads DAGVTQSPTHLIKTRGQQVTLRCSPKSGHDTVSWYQQALGQGPQFIFQYYEEEERQRGNFPDRFSGHQFPNYSSELNVNALLLGDSALYLCASSLGGRDWQFFGPGTRLTVL.